A selection of T cell receptor beta chains follows, all from one sample in a study of blood T cell repertoires in COVID-19. Libraries were prepared by immunoSEQ multiplex PCR; TCRdb keeps only in-frame clonotypes and omits some of them. The table includes roughly 400,000 clones, over 75% detected once. The sequenced sample consisted of PBMCs or T cells enriched from blood (not recorded which). The receptor source for this set is a woman under 30 who had been exposed to COVID-19. CDR3s include the opening cysteine and the closing phenylalanine or tryptophan. D genes are given only for firm matches. Some rows mark clone size as missing; the rest say once, few, many or name a class of expanded clone.

j_gene | d_gene | v_gene | abundance | CDR3aa | CDR3nt
TRBJ2-5 | . | TRBV11-3 | . | CASSLVTSETQYF | TGTGCCAGCAGCTTAGTTACAAGTGAGACCCAGTACTTC
TRBJ2-7 | . | TRBV7-2 | . | CASSSFVHEQYF | TGTGCCAGCAGCTCCTTTGTTCACGAGCAGTACTTC
TRBJ1-1 | . | TRBV7-4 | once | CASLEGINTEAFF | TGTGCCAGCCTGGAGGGCATAAACACTGAAGCTTTCTTT
TRBJ1-1 | . | TRBV5-1 | . | CASSLGSVTLIVNTEAFF | TGCGCCAGCAGCTTGGGGTCGGTAACCCTGATCGTGAACACTGAAGCTTTCTTT
TRBJ2-2 | TRBD1 | TRBV7-8 | . | CASSPSGTVYTGELFF | TGTGCCAGCAGCCCCTCCGGGACAGTTTACACCGGGGAGCTGTTTTTT
TRBJ1-3 | . | TRBV20-1 | . | CSAAPGDTIYF | TGCAGTGCTGCCCCGGGGGACACCATATATTTT
TRBJ1-1 | TRBD1 | TRBV7-9 | . | CASSPRQGEFEAFF | TGTGCCAGCAGCCCCCGACAGGGCGAATTTGAAGCTTTCTTT
TRBJ1-6 | TRBD1 | TRBV11-2 | few | CASSKRTGGNSPLHF | TGTGCCAGCAGCAAGAGGACAGGGGGCAATTCACCCCTCCACTTT
TRBJ1-1 | . | TRBV19 | . | CAANAGTSTEAFF | TGTGCCGCCAATGCGGGGACCAGCACTGAAGCTTTCTTT
TRBJ2-7 | . | TRBV28 | . | CASSGHNPYEQYF | TGTGCCAGCAGTGGACACAACCCTTACGAGCAGTACTTC
TRBJ2-5 | . | TRBV6-5 | . | CASRGTGTSDQYF | TGTGCCAGCAGGGGGACTGGTACAAGTGACCAGTACTTC
TRBJ1-2 | TRBD1 | TRBV28 | . | CASSLPPGTGVGYTF | TGTGCCAGCAGTCTTCCCCCCGGGACAGGGGTTGGCTACACCTTC
TRBJ2-7 | . | TRBV19 | . | CASEGTGAYEQYF | TGTGCCAGTGAGGGTACGGGGGCCTACGAGCAGTACTTC
TRBJ1-2 | TRBD1 | TRBV19 | few | CASSPRGRDYGYTF | TGTGCCAGTAGTCCCAGGGGGCGAGATTATGGCTACACCTTC
TRBJ1-5 | TRBD1 | TRBV28 | . | CASSSQGARNQPQHF | TGTGCCAGCAGTTCCCAGGGGGCGCGCAATCAGCCCCAGCATTTT
TRBJ1-1 | . | TRBV19 | . | CASTYKNTEAFF | TGTGCCAGTACCTATAAGAACACTGAAGCTTTCTTT
TRBJ1-5 | TRBD1 | TRBV3-1/TRBV3-2 | . | CASSRQGVSNQPQHF | TGTGCCAGCAGTCGACAGGGTGTGAGCAATCAGCCCCAGCATTTT
TRBJ1-4 | TRBD1 | TRBV27 | . | CASSLYPPRQGPNEKLFF | TGTGCCAGCAGTTTATACCCCCCGAGACAGGGGCCCAATGAAAAACTGTTTTTT
TRBJ1-5 | . | TRBV7-8 | . | CASSSDSRNQPQHF | TGTGCCAGCAGCTCGGACAGTCGCAATCAGCCCCAGCATTTT
TRBJ2-1 | . | TRBV3-1/TRBV3-2 | . | CASSPTSYNEQFF | TGTGCCAGCAGCCCCACTAGCTACAATGAGCAGTTCTTC
TRBJ1-5 | . | TRBV19 | . | CASSVDYQPQHF | TGTGCCAGTAGTGTAGACTATCAGCCCCAGCATTTT
TRBJ2-7 | TRBD2 | TRBV18 | . | CASSTSGGSYEQYF | TGTGCCAGCTCCACTAGCGGGGGGTCCTACGAGCAGTACTTC
TRBJ1-4 | . | TRBV4-2 | . | CASSPAGGAEEKLFF | TGTGCCAGCAGTCCAGCGGGGGGCGCAGAGGAAAAACTGTTTTTT
TRBJ1-1 | . | TRBV7-2 | few | CASSAGGSSTEAFF | TGTGCCAGCAGCGCCGGGGGAAGTAGCACTGAAGCTTTCTTT
TRBJ1-5 | . | TRBV28 | few | CASRGGRDSNQPQHF | TGTGCCAGCAGGGGGGGACGGGATAGCAATCAGCCCCAGCATTTT
TRBJ1-2 | . | TRBV6-5 | once | CASRTETNYGYTF | TGTGCCAGCAGGACAGAAACTAACTATGGCTACACCTTC
TRBJ1-4 | TRBD1 | TRBV5-1 | . | CASSSDRGSEKLFF | TGCGCCAGCAGCTCGGACAGGGGTAGCGAAAAACTGTTTTTT
TRBJ1-1 | TRBD1 | TRBV27 | . | CASSSIPGQTEAFF | TGTGCCAGCAGTTCCATCCCGGGACAGACTGAAGCTTTCTTT
TRBJ2-7 | TRBD2 | TRBV7-8 | . | CASSIGSSGTYEQYF | TGTGCCAGCAGCATAGGGTCTAGCGGCACCTACGAGCAGTACTTC
TRBJ2-2 | . | TRBV6-5 | . | CASRGANTGELFF | TGTGCCAGCAGAGGGGCGAACACCGGGGAGCTGTTTTTT
TRBJ1-2 | TRBD1 | TRBV3-1/TRBV3-2 | few | CASTETGAPYGYTF | TGTGCCAGCACCGAGACAGGGGCTCCCTATGGCTACACCTTC
TRBJ2-7 | . | TRBV15 | . | CATSRATQGNEQYF | TGTGCCACCAGCAGAGCGACACAGGGAAACGAGCAGTACTTC
TRBJ1-1 | . | TRBV4-2 | . | CASSQDITRAFF | TGTGCCAGCAGCCAAGATATCACTAGGGCTTTCTTT
TRBJ2-7 | . | TRBV2 | once | CASSVQGGIAYEQYF | TGTGCCAGCAGTGTTCAGGGTGGAATCGCCTACGAGCAGTACTTC
TRBJ1-1 | . | TRBV25-1 | . | CASSPSGGGSNTEAFF | TGTGCCAGCAGTCCGTCCGGCGGCGGATCGAACACTGAAGCTTTCTTT
TRBJ2-5 | . | TRBV5-1 | . | CASSLRLTENFQETQYF | TGCGCCAGCAGCTTGCGCCTCACAGAGAACTTCCAAGAGACCCAGTACTTC
TRBJ2-1 | TRBD2 | TRBV6-5 | . | CASRPQRGDAEQFF | TGTGCCAGCAGACCACAGCGGGGGGATGCTGAGCAGTTCTTC
TRBJ1-1 | . | TRBV19 | . | CASSIGGPNTEAFF | TGTGCCAGTAGTATCGGGGGACCGAACACTGAAGCTTTCTTT
TRBJ1-6 | . | TRBV6-4 | . | CASRGQGGSPLHF | TGTGCCAGCAGGGGACAAGGCGGTTCACCCCTCCACTTT
TRBJ1-1 | TRBD1 | TRBV7-2 | . | CASSLNTGAEAFF | TGTGCCAGCAGCTTGAATACAGGGGCAGAAGCTTTCTTT
TRBJ1-2 | . | TRBV30 | . | CAWTSQAPYGYTF | TGTGCCTGGACATCCCAGGCACCCTATGGCTACACCTTC
TRBJ1-6 | TRBD1 | TRBV4-3 | . | CASSHGQENSPLHF | TGCGCCAGCAGCCACGGACAGGAAAATTCACCCCTCCACTTT
TRBJ1-2 | TRBD1 | TRBV7-2 | . | CASSSGTGEYGYTF | TGTGCCAGCAGCTCAGGGACAGGGGAATATGGCTACACCTTC
TRBJ1-1 | TRBD1 | TRBV18 | few | CASSPQTGVTEAFF | TGTGCCAGCTCACCCCAGACAGGGGTCACTGAAGCTTTCTTT
TRBJ2-1 | . | TRBV6-1 | . | CASSERGSYNEQFF | TGTGCCAGCAGTGAACGAGGCTCCTACAATGAGCAGTTCTTC
TRBJ1-6 | . | TRBV9 | . | CASTPEGGYNSPLHF | TGTGCCAGCACCCCAGAGGGAGGCTATAATTCACCCCTCCACTTT
TRBJ2-2 | TRBD1 | TRBV5-1 | . | CASSLDGTGYGELFF | TGCGCCAGCAGCTTGGATGGGACAGGGTATGGGGAGCTGTTTTTT
TRBJ2-7 | TRBD2 | TRBV10-3 | . | CAIRNLTSAESQYF | TGTGCCATCAGAAACTTGACTAGCGCGGAGTCGCAGTACTTC
TRBJ1-5 | TRBD1 | TRBV11-2 | once | CASSFLRDRDNQPQHF | TGTGCCAGCAGCTTTCTCCGGGACAGAGACAATCAGCCCCAGCATTTT
TRBJ2-2 | TRBD1 | TRBV2 | few | CASLRQGSLTGELFF | TGTGCCAGCCTTAGACAGGGCAGTCTCACCGGGGAGCTGTTTTTT
TRBJ2-7 | TRBD1 | TRBV5-8 | . | CASNLPGQGYYEQYF | TGTGCCAGCAACCTCCCGGGACAGGGCTACTACGAGCAGTACTTC
TRBJ2-1 | . | TRBV7-2 | . | CASSPYSGVRSYNEQFF | TGTGCCAGCAGCCCCTATTCAGGGGTACGCTCCTACAATGAGCAGTTCTTC
TRBJ2-7 | . | TRBV2 | . | CASSDRGSYEQYF | TGTGCCAGCAGTGATAGGGGCTCCTACGAGCAGTACTTC
TRBJ2-3 | . | TRBV2 | . | CASKNEAVETDTQYF | TGTGCCAGCAAGAATGAGGCTGTAGAGACAGATACGCAGTATTTT
TRBJ1-1 | . | TRBV11-2 | once | CASSKAGAGNTEAFF | TGTGCCAGCTCCAAGGCAGGTGCTGGGAACACTGAAGCTTTCTTT